These 6 T cell receptor beta chains share one sample of origin, sequenced in a study of early stage breast cancer tumors. The protocol was immunoSEQ multiplex PCR, while the TCRdb copy is restricted to in-frame clones and leaves out a portion. The profile shows over 11,000 clones, over 60% of them singletons. Sequenced sample: normal breast tissue next to the tumor. These receptors were obtained from a person between 50 and 60 years old with breast cancer.

The genes are TRBV4-3 and TRBJ1-4, with D possibly TRBD1 on 6 matching bases. Germline lookup yields CDR1 LGHNA and CDR2 YSLEER. V lost 1 base and J lost 8, with 20 bases in between. This CDR3 region has 17 residues. The CDR3 sequence: CASSQVHRDKPDEKLFF. Here the CDR3 DNA reads TGCGCCAGCAGCCAAGTTCACCGGGACAAGCCAGACGAAAAACTGTTTTTT.

The chain has TRBV5-6 and TRBJ1-2; D remains unclear. CDR3 length: 15 amino acids. Deletions cut 0 bases from V and 3 bases from J, with 12 bases between. CDR1 SGHDT and CDR2 YYEEEE come from the germline V gene. The CDR3 is CASSLEAARDYGYTF. CDR3 DNA sequence: TGTGCCAGCAGCTTGGAGGCGGCGAGGGACTATGGCTACACCTTC. The full variable domain, in which reference TRBV5-6 and TRBJ1-2 provide the parts outside the CDR3, is DAGVTQSPTHLIKTRGQQVTLRCSPKSGHDTVSWYQQALGQGPQFIFQYYEEEERQRGNFPDRFSGHQFPNYSSELNVNALLLGDSALYLCASSLEAARDYGYTFGSGTRLTVV.

The chain combines TRBV5-1 with TRBJ2-7; the D gene is possibly TRBD1 (6 bases). The CDR3 is 16 amino acids. Between the trimmed V and J ends, which lost 0 bases and 3 bases, there was a span of 16 bases. The germline V gene encodes CDR1 SGHRS and CDR2 YFSETQ. The CDR3 is CASSLAEQGWSYEQYF. The DNA of the CDR3 is TGCGCCAGCAGCTTGGCCGAACAGGGTTGGAGCTACGAGCAGTACTTC. Together with reference TRBV5-1 and TRBJ2-7, the CDR3 gives the full variable domain: KAGVTQTPRYLIKTRGQQVTLSCSPISGHRSVSWYQQTPGQGLQFLFEYFSETQRNKGNFPGRFSGRQFSNSRSEMNVSTLELGDSALYLCASSLAEQGWSYEQYFGPGTRLTVT.

The V and J genes are TRBV19 and TRBJ1-1; a weak D match, TRBD1 (5 bases). The CDR3 runs 14 residues. Trimming cost V 4 bases and J 7 bases, with 16 bases left between them. Looked up from germline, CDR1 is LNHDA and CDR2 is SQIVND (reference sequence). The CDR3 region has the DNA TGTGCCAGTAGTAGACTTGACCAGGGATATGAAGCTTTCTTT. Translated: CASSRLDQGYEAFF. Full variable domain (outside the CDR3, taken from reference TRBV19 and TRBJ1-1): DGGITQSPKYLFRKEGQNVTLSCEQNLNHDAMYWYRQDPGQGLRLIYYSQIVNDFQKGDIAEGYSVSREKKESFPLTVTSAQKNPTAFYLCASSRLDQGYEAFFGQGTRLTVV.

The sample holds one count of this clone. The V gene is TRBV15, the J gene TRBJ2-1; D assignment may be TRBD1 or TRBD2 (5 bases each). Between the trimmed V and J ends, which lost 1 base and 2 bases, there was a span of 9 bases. CDR3 length: 15 residues. Looked up from germline, CDR1 is LNHNV and CDR2 is YYDKDF (reference sequence). Written as DNA, the CDR3 is TGTGCCACCAGCAGAGGACGGGACGCCTACAATGAGCAGTTCTTC. It yields the protein CATSRGRDAYNEQFF.

The rearrangement links TRBV5-6 to TRBJ2-3, with TRBD1 as a possible D gene (6 bases). CDR1 is SGHDT and CDR2 is YYEEEE in the germline V gene. The CDR3 consists of 16 residues. Between the trimmed V and J ends, which lost 4 bases and 6 bases, there was a span of 21 bases. The CDR3 spells CASSPDNRVRGDTQYF. In DNA form, the CDR3 reads TGTGCCAGCAGCCCGGACAACAGGGTCCGAGGGGATACGCAGTATTTT. The variable domain in full, with the rest retrieved from reference TRBV5-6 and TRBJ2-3, is DAGVTQSPTHLIKTRGQQVTLRCSPKSGHDTVSWYQQALGQGPQFIFQYYEEEERQRGNFPDRFSGHQFPNYSSELNVNALLLGDSALYLCASSPDNRVRGDTQYFGPGTRLTVL.